This TCR beta chain was profiled in a study of T-cell memory formation after mild COVID-19. This clonotype was detected only a few times. TCRdb passed the 5' RACE reads through MiXCR, listing each CDR3 protein once. The data hold nearly 200,000 distinct CDR3 sequences, with 15% to 20% observed a single time. Specimen: PBMCs or a T cell subset sorted from them (not recorded which). This sequence originates from an adult woman who had mild COVID-19 (a few samples of this study predate the infection). Cell type and time point are not known.

The CDR3 region has the DNA TGTGCCAGCAGTGAATCAGGTATCACTGAAGCTTTCTTT. This gives the protein CASSESGITEAFF. This sequence joins TRBV2 and TRBJ1-1; D is undetermined. There are 13 residues in the CDR3. Germline V gives CDR1 SNHLY, CDR2 FYNNEI. The V and J ends lost 2 bases and 4 bases respectively, with 8 bases between them.